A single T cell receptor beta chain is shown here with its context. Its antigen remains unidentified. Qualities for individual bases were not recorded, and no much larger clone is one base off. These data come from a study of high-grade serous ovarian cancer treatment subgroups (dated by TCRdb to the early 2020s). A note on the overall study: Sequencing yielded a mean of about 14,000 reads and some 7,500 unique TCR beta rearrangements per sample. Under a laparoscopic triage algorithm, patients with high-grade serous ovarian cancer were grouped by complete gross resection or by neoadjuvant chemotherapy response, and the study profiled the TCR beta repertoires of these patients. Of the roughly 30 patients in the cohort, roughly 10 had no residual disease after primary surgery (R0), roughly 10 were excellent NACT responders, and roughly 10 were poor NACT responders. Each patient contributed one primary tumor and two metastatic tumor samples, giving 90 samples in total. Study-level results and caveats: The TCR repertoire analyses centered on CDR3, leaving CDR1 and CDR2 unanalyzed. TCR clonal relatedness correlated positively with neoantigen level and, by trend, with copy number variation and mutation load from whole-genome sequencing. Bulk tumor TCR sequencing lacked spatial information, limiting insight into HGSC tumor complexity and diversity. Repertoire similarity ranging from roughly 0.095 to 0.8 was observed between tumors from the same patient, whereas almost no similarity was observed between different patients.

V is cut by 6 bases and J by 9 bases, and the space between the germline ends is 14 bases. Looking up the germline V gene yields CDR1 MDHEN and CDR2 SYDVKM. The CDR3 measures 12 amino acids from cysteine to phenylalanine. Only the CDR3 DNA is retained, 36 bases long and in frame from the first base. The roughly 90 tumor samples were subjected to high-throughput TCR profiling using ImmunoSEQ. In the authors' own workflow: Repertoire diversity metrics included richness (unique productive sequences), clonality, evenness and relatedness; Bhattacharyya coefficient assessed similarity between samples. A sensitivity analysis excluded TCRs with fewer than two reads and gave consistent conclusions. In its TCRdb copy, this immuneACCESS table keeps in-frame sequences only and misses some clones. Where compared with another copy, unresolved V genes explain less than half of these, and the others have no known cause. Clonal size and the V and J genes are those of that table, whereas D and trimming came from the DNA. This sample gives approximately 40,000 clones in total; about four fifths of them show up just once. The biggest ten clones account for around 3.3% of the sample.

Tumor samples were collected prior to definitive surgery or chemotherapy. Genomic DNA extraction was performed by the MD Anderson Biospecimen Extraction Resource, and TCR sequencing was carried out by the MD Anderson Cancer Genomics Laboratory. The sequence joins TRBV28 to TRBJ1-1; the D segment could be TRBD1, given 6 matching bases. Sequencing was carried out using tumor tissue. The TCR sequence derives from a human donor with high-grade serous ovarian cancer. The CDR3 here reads CASSREGGKAFF. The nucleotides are TGTGCCAGCAGCCGCGAAGGGGGGAAAGCTTTCTTT.